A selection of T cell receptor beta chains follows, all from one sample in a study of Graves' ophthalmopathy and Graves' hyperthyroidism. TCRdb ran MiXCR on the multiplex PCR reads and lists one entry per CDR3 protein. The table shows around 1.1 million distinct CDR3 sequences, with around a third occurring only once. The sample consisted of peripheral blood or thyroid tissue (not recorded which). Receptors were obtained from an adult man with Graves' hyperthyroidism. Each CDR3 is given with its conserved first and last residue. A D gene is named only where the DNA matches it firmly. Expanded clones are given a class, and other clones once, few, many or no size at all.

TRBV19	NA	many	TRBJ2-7	CASSTSGQPSFEQYF	TGTGCCAGTAGTACATCGGGACAACCGTCCTTTGAGCAGTACTTC
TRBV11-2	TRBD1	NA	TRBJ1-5	CASSTPGQFDQPQHF	TGTGCCAGCAGCACGCCGGGACAGTTCGATCAGCCCCAGCATTTT
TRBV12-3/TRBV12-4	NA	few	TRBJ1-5	CASSQFLTDSNQPQHF	TGTGCCAGCAGTCAATTTCTAACAGATAGCAATCAGCCCCAGCATTTT
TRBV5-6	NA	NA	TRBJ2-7	CASSLRGGGQYF	TGTGCCAGCAGCTTGCGGGGTGGGGGGCAGTACTTC
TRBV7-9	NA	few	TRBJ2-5	CASSLVGRAHSQETQYF	TGTGCCAGCAGCTTAGTAGGCAGAGCCCACTCCCAAGAGACCCAGTACTTC
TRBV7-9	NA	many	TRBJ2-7	CASSLQGTEQYF	TGTGCCAGCAGTTTACAGGGTACCGAGCAGTACTTC
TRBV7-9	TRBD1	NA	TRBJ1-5	CASSLGGQKTGNQPQHF	TGTGCCAGCAGCTTAGGGGGACAGAAAACGGGCAATCAGCCCCAGCATTTT
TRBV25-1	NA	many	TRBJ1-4	CASSESPPYNEKLFF	TGTGCCAGCAGTGAATCTCCCCCTTATAATGAAAAACTGTTTTTT
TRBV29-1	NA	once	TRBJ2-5	CSLLTDTQETQYF	TGCAGCCTGTTGACGGACACGCAAGAGACCCAGTACTTC
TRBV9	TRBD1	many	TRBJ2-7	CASSSRQGRSYEQYF	TGTGCCAGCAGCAGCCGACAGGGAAGATCCTACGAGCAGTACTTC
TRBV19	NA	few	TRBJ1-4	CATYSGDAVSEKLFF	TGTGCCACTTATTCAGGGGACGCGGTCTCGGAAAAACTGTTTTTT
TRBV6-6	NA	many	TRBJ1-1	CASSYPTPDTEAFF	TGTGCCAGCAGTTATCCCACGCCGGACACTGAAGCTTTCTTT
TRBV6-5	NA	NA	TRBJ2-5	CASSEGLQGGETQYF	TGTGCCAGCAGTGAGGGTCTGCAGGGGGGTGAGACCCAGTACTTC
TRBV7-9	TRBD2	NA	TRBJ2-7	CASSSGLAGYNEQYF	TGTGCCAGCAGCTCGGGACTAGCGGGGTACAATGAGCAGTACTTC
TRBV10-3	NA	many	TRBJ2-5	CAISLKEGETQYF	TGTGCCATCAGCTTGAAAGAGGGCGAGACCCAGTACTTC
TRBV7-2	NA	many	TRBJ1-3	CASSSRGILNSGNTIYF	TGTGCCAGCAGCTCCAGGGGTATTCTAAATTCTGGAAACACCATATATTTT